This TCR beta chain derives from a study of post-analysis software for immune sequencing data. Across the study: Included courses were relapsing-remitting and secondary progressive multiple sclerosis; progressive-relapsing multiple sclerosis was also included.

Unique molecular identifiers tagged the TCR beta cDNA libraries. The authors obtained roughly 500,000 cDNA molecules from approximately 1 to 10 million T cells. TCRdb passed the PCR reads through MiXCR, listing each CDR3 protein once. Here the sample spans 700,000 to 800,000 distinct CDR3 sequences, about 32% being singletons. Broader study findings: Controls showed significantly higher normalized Chao1 diversity than did multiple sclerosis patients. Comparison of patients with controls showed about 5 TRBV segments more frequent in patients, TRBV5-6, TRBV5-1 and TRBV20-1 among them. Under the F measure, samples that were prepared in one batch clustered strongly together.

The germline CDR1 and CDR2 sequences are MNHEY and SVGAGI. This CDR3 has 14 amino acids. The J segment lost 3 bases and the V segment lost 6 bases, leaving 5 bases of the junction unmatched. A note on this clonotype: The target antigen is unknown.

Sequencing was carried out using blood. The origin of this receptor is a girl between 10 and 17 years old with multiple sclerosis. The chain recombines TRBV6-5 with TRBJ2-7; TRBD2 agrees at 10 bases. Written as DNA, the CDR3 is TGTGCCAGCAGGACCGGGACTAGCGTCTACGAGCAGTACTTC. Its protein product is CASRTGTSVYEQYF.